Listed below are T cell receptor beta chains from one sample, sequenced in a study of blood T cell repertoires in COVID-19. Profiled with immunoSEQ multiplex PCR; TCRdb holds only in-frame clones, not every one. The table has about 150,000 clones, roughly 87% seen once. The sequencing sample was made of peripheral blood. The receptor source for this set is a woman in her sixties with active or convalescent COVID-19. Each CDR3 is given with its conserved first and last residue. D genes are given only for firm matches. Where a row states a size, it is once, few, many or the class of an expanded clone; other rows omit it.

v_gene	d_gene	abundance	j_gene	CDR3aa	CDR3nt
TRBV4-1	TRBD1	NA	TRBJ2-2	CASSQVTGIAGELFF	TGCGCCAGCAGCCAAGTGACAGGGATTGCCGGGGAGCTGTTTTTT
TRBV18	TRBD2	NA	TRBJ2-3	CASSPGRNPDTQYF	TGTGCCAGCTCACCCGGGAGGAACCCAGATACGCAGTATTTT
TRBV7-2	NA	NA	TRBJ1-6	CASSLVLMNSPLHF	TGTGCCAGCAGCTTAGTCCTAATGAATTCACCCCTCCACTTT
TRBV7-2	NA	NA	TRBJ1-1	CASSPGGKNTEAFF	TGTGCCAGCAGCCCGGGGGGCAAGAACACTGAAGCTTTCTTT
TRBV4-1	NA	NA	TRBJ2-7	CASSPRTGSSYEQYF	TGCGCCAGCAGCCCCAGGACTGGCAGTTCCTACGAGCAGTACTTC
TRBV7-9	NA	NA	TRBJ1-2	CASSLVGAISGYTF	TGTGCCAGCAGCTTAGTGGGGGCGATTAGTGGCTACACCTTC
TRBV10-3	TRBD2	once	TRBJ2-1	CASMGLAGETITYNEQFF	TGTGCCTCTATGGGACTAGCGGGGGAGACCATAACCTACAATGAGCAGTTCTTC
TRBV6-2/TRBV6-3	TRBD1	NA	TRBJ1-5	CASSTPSNRGGNNQPQHF	TGTGCCAGCAGTACTCCGTCGAACAGGGGCGGTAACAATCAGCCCCAGCATTTT
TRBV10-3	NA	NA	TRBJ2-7	CAISPGPQANEQYF	TGTGCCATCTCCCCCGGCCCCCAGGCAAACGAGCAGTACTTC
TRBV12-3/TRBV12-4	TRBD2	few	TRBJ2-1	CASSVGGWQGQFF	TGTGCCAGCAGCGTGGGAGGGTGGCAGGGTCAGTTCTTC
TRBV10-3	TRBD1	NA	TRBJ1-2	CAISESEGAKRGYTF	TGTGCCATCAGTGAGTCGGAGGGGGCGAAACGTGGCTACACCTTC
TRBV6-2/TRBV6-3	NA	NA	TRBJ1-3	CASSQGVFSGNTIYF	TGTGCCAGCAGCCAAGGGGTCTTCTCTGGAAACACCATATATTTT
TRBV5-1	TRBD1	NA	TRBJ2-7	CASSPGQNSYEQYF	TGCGCCAGCAGCCCGGGACAGAACTCCTACGAGCAGTACTTC
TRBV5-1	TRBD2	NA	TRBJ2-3	CASNVSGGHTHTDTQYF	TGCGCCAGCAATGTCAGCGGGGGTCACACACACACAGATACGCAGTATTTT
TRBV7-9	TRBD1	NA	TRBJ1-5	CASSLGTGGSQPQHF	TGTGCCAGCAGCCTCGGGACAGGAGGGAGTCAGCCCCAGCATTTT
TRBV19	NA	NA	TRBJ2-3	CASSIETRGQDTQYF	TGTGCCAGTAGTATAGAAACGCGGGGGCAAGATACGCAGTATTTT
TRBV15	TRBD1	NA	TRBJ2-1	CATSRDRGRNEQFF	TGTGCCACCAGCAGGGACAGGGGGCGAAATGAGCAGTTCTTC
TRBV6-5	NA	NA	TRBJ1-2	CASSYSTEHYGYTF	TGTGCCAGCAGTTACTCGACTGAGCACTATGGCTACACCTTC
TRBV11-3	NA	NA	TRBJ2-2	CASSLGRVNTGELFF	TGTGCCAGCAGCTTAGGCAGGGTGAACACCGGGGAGCTGTTTTTT
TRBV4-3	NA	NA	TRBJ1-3	CASSQGWGSSFSGNTIYF	TGCGCCAGCAGCCAAGGATGGGGCAGCTCCTTCTCTGGAAACACCATATATTTT